The 2 T cell receptor beta chains below come from one sample, sequenced in a study of T cell clonotyping in hematopoietic cell transplantation. Sequencing used immunoSEQ multiplex PCR; TCRdb keeps in-frame clones, though not all of them. The profile shows around 13,000 clones, approximately 88% of them singletons. As for time point: recipient sample about 28 days before transplant, after cytoreduction. This specimen consisted of peripheral blood mononuclear cells, obtained before stem cell transplant. The receptors were gathered from a man between 60 and 75 years old with acute myeloid leukemia. Some clones in this sample may be carry-over from other donors' samples.

V and J are TRBV10-3 and TRBJ1-5; TRBD1 agrees at 7 bases. V dropped 3 bases and J dropped 1; count of bases not matched to a gene: 3. This CDR3 has 15 residues. Germline lookup yields CDR1 ENHRY and CDR2 SYGVKD. CDR3 DNA: TGTGCCATCAGTGATACAGGGGCGAGCAATCAGCCCCAGCATTTT. Its protein is CAISDTGASNQPQHF.

The chain links TRBV6-5 to TRBJ2-1; TRBD2 aligns across 7 bases. Trimming removed 2 bases from V and 5 bases from J; junction bases left unmatched: 3. Germline V gene sequence: CDR1 MNHEY, CDR2 SVGAGI. The CDR3 has 14 amino acids. This CDR3 is CASSYGLVDNEQFF. As DNA, the CDR3 is TGTGCCAGCAGTTACGGACTAGTCGACAATGAGCAGTTCTTC.